A single sample gave rise to the 21 T cell receptor beta chains below, sequenced in a study of early T cells in non-severe SARS-CoV-2 infection. One entry per CDR3 protein results from TCRdb running MiXCR on the 5' RACE reads. The table shows around 55,000 distinct CDR3 sequences, with under 15% occurring only once. The specimen comprised whole blood, sampled at baseline. These receptor sequences come from an adult who was a healthcare worker with PCR-confirmed SARS-CoV-2 infection or an uninfected control (not recorded which).

This chain links TRBV10-3 with TRBJ1-1; 8 bases align to TRBD1. The J segment lost 1 base and the V segment lost 5 bases, leaving 3 bases of the junction unmatched. Germline assignment: CDR1 ENHRY and CDR2 SYGVKD. This CDR3 spans 14 amino acids. CDR3 protein: CAISLQGGNTEAFF. The CDR3 region has the DNA TGTGCCATCAGTCTACAGGGGGGGAACACTGAAGCTTTCTTT.

This clonotype showed up just a few times. This chain links TRBV28 with TRBJ2-7; D perhaps matches TRBD1 (6 bases). The CDR3 extends over 15 amino acids. Trimming left V 2 bases short and J 0 bases short, with 11 bases between. Germline CDR1 MDHEN, CDR2 SYDVKM. In DNA form, the CDR3 reads TGTGCCAGCAGTTTACCCGACAGGTTCTCCTACGAGCAGTACTTC. Residues: CASSLPDRFSYEQYF. Together with reference TRBV28 and TRBJ2-7, the CDR3 gives the full variable domain: DVKVTQSSRYLVKRTGEKVFLECVQDMDHENMFWYRQDPGLGLRLIYFSYDVKMKEKGDIPEGYSVSREKKERFSLILESASTNQTSMYLCASSLPDRFSYEQYFGPGTRLTVT.

In this sample, this clonotype turned up a few times. The chain joins TRBV9 to TRBJ2-4; D possibly corresponds to TRBD1 (6 bases). The V gene lost 0 bases and the J gene lost 0 bases, with 16 bases spanning the gap. The CDR3 runs to 18 residues. The germline CDR1 and CDR2 sequences are SGDLS and YYNGEE. CDR3 DNA sequence: TGTGCCAGCAGCGTAGGGAGCTGGACAGAGCTAGCCAAAAACATTCAGTACTTC. This gives the protein CASSVGSWTELAKNIQYF.

This clonotype was observed a few times. This chain joins TRBV5-5 and TRBJ1-1; 8 positions agree with TRBD1. Germline V gene sequence: CDR1 SGHKS, CDR2 YYEKEE (reference sequence). The CDR3 runs 15 residues. V gave up 4 bases and J gave up 0 bases; unmatched junction bases: 5. CDR3 coding DNA: TGTGCCAGCAGCCCCAAGACAGGGGTGAACACTGAAGCTTTCTTT. This translates into CASSPKTGVNTEAFF. Based on the CDR3 plus reference TRBV5-5 and TRBJ1-1, the full variable domain is DAGVTQSPTHLIKTRGQQVTLRCSPISGHKSVSWYQQVLGQGPQFIFQYYEKEERGRGNFPDRFSARQFPNYSSELNVNALLLGDSALYLCASSPKTGVNTEAFFGQGTRLTVV.

The chain is built from TRBV28 and TRBJ2-7, with 9 bases matching TRBD1. The length of the CDR3 is 15 residues. The germline gives CDR1 MDHEN, CDR2 SYDVKM. V lost 5 bases to trimming and J lost 3 bases; unmatched junction nucleotides: 8. CDR3: CASSPTSDRGYEQYF. The CDR3 coding sequence is TGTGCCAGCAGTCCAACCTCGGACAGGGGCTACGAGCAGTACTTC.

A few counts support this clonotype. The rearrangement links TRBV7-6 to TRBJ2-3; no clear D. The CDR3 length is 15 residues. CDR1 is SGHVS, CDR2 FNYEAQ, per germline. Trimming took 5 bases from V and 0 from J, leaving 12 bases between them. This CDR3 reads CASSGRFRSTDTQYF. The CDR3 bases are TGTGCCAGCAGCGGAAGATTCCGAAGCACAGATACGCAGTATTTT.

This clonotype has a count of ten or more. V gene TRBV7-8 combines with J gene TRBJ2-7; 10 nucleotides align to TRBD2. Germline V gene sequence: CDR1 SGHVS, CDR2 FQNEAQ. After removal of 6 bases from V and 6 bases from J, the junction contained 8 bases not matched to a gene. There are 14 residues in the CDR3. CDR3 protein: CASRKRGGSLEQYF. DNA for the CDR3: TGTGCCAGCAGGAAGCGGGGGGGTAGCCTCGAGCAGTACTTC. Supplemented by reference TRBV7-8 and TRBJ2-7, the full variable domain reads GAGVSQSPRYKVAKRGQDVALRCDPISGHVSLFWYQQALGQGPEFLTYFQNEAQLDKSGLPSDRFFAERPEGSVSTLKIQRTQQEDSAVYLCASRKRGGSLEQYFGPGTRLTVT.

This clonotype was seen repeatedly, ten times or more. J is TRBJ2-3 and V is TRBV7-8; the match to TRBD2 covers 8 bases. CDR3 length: 16 amino acids. From germline, CDR1 is SGHVS and CDR2 FQNEAQ. The trim removed 5 bases at V and 0 bases at J, leaving 7 bases unmatched. CDR3 protein: CASSPWSGGSTDTQYF. The CDR3 region has the DNA TGTGCCAGCAGCCCCTGGAGCGGGGGTAGCACAGATACGCAGTATTTT.

The gene calls are TRBV9 and TRBJ2-7; 9 bases match TRBD1. The V gene's germline CDR1 is SGDLS and CDR2 YYNGEE. The J segment lost 0 bases and the V segment lost 3 bases, leaving 4 bases of the junction unmatched. This CDR3 has 15 residues. For the CDR3, the DNA is TGTGCCAGCAGCGCCGGGACAGGGAGCTCCTACGAGCAGTACTTC. Translation gives CASSAGTGSSYEQYF.

At least ten counts were recorded for this clonotype. The genes are TRBV20-1 and TRBJ1-2, with a possible D match to TRBD1 (6 bases). V was shortened by 3 bases and J by 8 bases, with 13 bases between the two germline ends. Germline CDR1 DFQATT, CDR2 SNEGSKA (reference sequence). The CDR3 runs to 12 residues. The CDR3 nucleotides are TGCAGTGCTAGTCTAGGGGGGCAAGGCTACACCTTC. It yields the protein CSASLGGQGYTF.

J is TRBJ1-5 and V is TRBV19; no clear D gene. The germline CDR1 and CDR2 sequences are LNHDA and SQIVND (reference sequence). The CDR3 covers 14 residues. Trimming shortened V by 2 bases and J by 2 bases, and 7 bases separated the two germline ends. The CDR3 DNA reads TGTGCCAGTAGTATATGGGGAGGCAATCAGCCCCAGCATTTT. This gives the protein CASSIWGGNQPQHF.

The chain combines TRBV10-3 with TRBJ2-1; 9 bases fit TRBD1. Germline V CDR1 and CDR2: ENHRY, SYGVKD. Germline trimming cut 5 bases from V and 8 bases from J; bases unmatched to any gene: 7. This CDR3 has 14 residues. The CDR3 is CAISPDRDRDEQFF. In DNA form, the CDR3 reads TGTGCCATCAGTCCCGACCGGGACAGGGATGAGCAGTTCTTC.

This clonotype turned up a few times. CDR3 in amino acids: CASRQSGANVLTF. CDR3 DNA: TGTGCCAGTAGACAGTCCGGGGCCAACGTCCTGACTTTC. The rearrangement links TRBV19 to TRBJ2-6; D unresolved. Germline CDR1 reads LNHDA; CDR2 reads SQIVND (reference sequence). The CDR3 length is 13 residues. Trimming left V 6 bases short and J 4 bases short, with 7 bases between.

This clonotype was seen ten or more times. The chain joins TRBV7-9 to TRBJ2-3, with D perhaps TRBD1 (6 bases). Trimming took 6 bases from V and 0 from J, leaving 22 bases between them. The CDR3 contains 18 residues. CDR1 and CDR2 (germline): SEHNR, FQNEAQ (reference sequence). The DNA for the CDR3 is TGTGCCAGCAGTCCCGGACAGAGTCTAGCTTCTAGCACAGATACGCAGTATTTT. Translation gives CASSPGQSLASSTDTQYF.

This clonotype occurred many times. The rearrangement links TRBV2 to TRBJ1-5, with 12 bases that match TRBD1. The junction had 7 bases not matched to a gene; V was cut back by 6 bases and J by 7 bases. The CDR3 is made up of 15 amino acids. CDR1 and CDR2 from the germline V gene are SNHLY and FYNNEI. The CDR3 region is CASRGGTGGWQPQHF. The CDR3 DNA sequence: TGTGCCAGCAGAGGGGGGACAGGGGGCTGGCAGCCCCAGCATTTT.

The gene calls are TRBV28 and TRBJ2-1, with a possible D match to TRBD2 (6 bases). The germline V and J ends were trimmed by 3 bases and 10 bases, with 16 bases remaining between them. The CDR3 is 14 amino acids. Germline V gene lookup returns CDR1 MDHEN and CDR2 SYDVKM. CDR3 bases: TGTGCCAGCAGTTTCCCACCCAGGGCGGGAGAGCAGTTCTTC. Amino acid sequence: CASSFPPRAGEQFF.

The chain recombines TRBV18 with TRBJ2-3; TRBD2 matches 9 bases. This CDR3 region has 13 residues. The V gene's germline CDR1 is KGHSH and CDR2 LQKENI. With V trimmed by 1 base and J by 10 bases, 3 bases remained unmatched. The CDR3 here is CASSPRTSEAQYF. In DNA form, the CDR3 reads TGTGCCAGCTCACCACGGACTAGCGAGGCGCAGTATTTT.

The chain uses TRBV11-2 and TRBJ1-1; D gene unclear. Trimming cost V 5 bases and J 3 bases, with 10 bases left between them. CDR1 SGHAT and CDR2 FQNNGV come from the germline V gene. The CDR3 is 13 amino acids. CDR3 coding DNA: TGTGCCAGCAGCCCGCCACCTGACACTGAAGCTTTCTTT. This encodes CASSPPPDTEAFF.

This clonotype occurred a few times. The chain joins TRBV10-2 to TRBJ2-3; TRBD1 might be the D (6 bases). CDR3 size: 14 residues. Germline CDR1 and CDR2: WSHSY and SAAADI. V was shortened by 8 bases and J by 0 bases, with 12 bases between the two germline ends. The CDR3 loop is CASGGQISTDTQYF. Written as DNA, the CDR3 is TGCGCCAGCGGAGGACAGATTAGCACAGATACGCAGTATTTT.

This clonotype has only a few counts. V is TRBV24-1 and J is TRBJ1-2, with unresolved D. Germline loops: CDR1 KGHDR, CDR2 SFDVKD. This CDR3 comprises 12 residues. The V gene lost 3 bases and the J gene lost 5 bases, with 6 bases spanning the gap. CDR3 sequence (DNA): TGTGCCACCAGTGATGGACGGTATGGCTACACCTTC. Encoded protein: CATSDGRYGYTF.

The chain employs TRBV14 and TRBJ2-1; 7 bases are a match to TRBD1. The germline CDR1 and CDR2 sequences are SGHDN and FVKESK. Trimming removed 5 bases from V and 9 bases from J; junction bases left unmatched: 22. The CDR3 loop spans 18 amino acids. The CDR3 bases are TGTGCCAGCAGCGTCCGGTCGTCAGGGGGTCGGCAAGCGGCTGAGCAGTTCTTC. Protein: CASSVRSSGGRQAAEQFF.